One T cell receptor (beta chain) is described in this entry. Its antigen is as yet unknown. The data were taken from a study of liver allograft versus peripheral blood T cells. Overall study context: Recipients' peripheral blood served as the comparator for T cell receptor repertoires in transplanted livers. Regarding the study as a whole: Peripheral blood reportedly held T cell receptor repertoires that differed from those inside liver allografts.

J gave up 2 bases and V 5 bases, and 5 bases lay outside the gene matches. The CDR3 has 15 amino acids. Germline V gene lookup returns CDR1 LNHDA and CDR2 SQIVND (reference sequence). TCRdb passed the reads through MiXCR, listing each CDR3 protein once. The data contain fewer than 15,000 distinct CDR3 sequences, under 20% of them singletons. The clonotype comes from a human patient who had a liver transplant. Some of the T cells may derive from the graft donor. The chain uses TRBV19 and TRBJ1-5, with TRBD1 matching 8 bases. CDR3 sequence: CASSLYRGGNQPQHF. CDR3 DNA: TGTGCCAGTAGTTTATACAGGGGGGGCAATCAGCCCCAGCATTTT.